This T cell receptor (beta chain) was sequenced in a study of CD8 T cells in ankylosing spondylitis. This clonotype has at least ten counts. Its specificity is not known. Findings and caveats of the study: Reportedly, matched ankylosing spondylitis synovial fluid was significantly enriched for disease-linked clones. Clones linked to the disease showed a CD8+ phenotype. They occurred at relatively low frequencies in peripheral blood. There was a TCR beta motif, made of several highly homologous variants, that appeared characteristic of ankylosing spondylitis blood. Some motif variants had been reported before (in reactive arthritis synovial fluid and blood).

Germline CDR1 DFQATT, CDR2 SNEGSKA (reference sequence). The CDR3 contains 15 residues. With 6 bases removed from V and 3 bases from J, the gap between germline ends came to 18 bases. For TCR beta, libraries came from quantitative 5'-RACE with molecular barcodes. TCRdb reprocessed the 5' RACE reads via MiXCR and lists one record per CDR3 protein. The sample records 700,000 to 850,000 distinct CDR3 sequences, approximately 10% being singletons. This sequence originates from a male donor with ankylosing spondylitis. V is TRBV20-1 and J is TRBJ1-5, with D unresolved. Sequencing was done on a sample of blood, either unsorted or a sorted T cell fraction (not recorded which). The CDR3 here is CSAPVPGEANQPQHF. CDR3 bases: TGCAGTGCCCCTGTCCCCGGGGAAGCCAATCAGCCCCAGCATTTT.